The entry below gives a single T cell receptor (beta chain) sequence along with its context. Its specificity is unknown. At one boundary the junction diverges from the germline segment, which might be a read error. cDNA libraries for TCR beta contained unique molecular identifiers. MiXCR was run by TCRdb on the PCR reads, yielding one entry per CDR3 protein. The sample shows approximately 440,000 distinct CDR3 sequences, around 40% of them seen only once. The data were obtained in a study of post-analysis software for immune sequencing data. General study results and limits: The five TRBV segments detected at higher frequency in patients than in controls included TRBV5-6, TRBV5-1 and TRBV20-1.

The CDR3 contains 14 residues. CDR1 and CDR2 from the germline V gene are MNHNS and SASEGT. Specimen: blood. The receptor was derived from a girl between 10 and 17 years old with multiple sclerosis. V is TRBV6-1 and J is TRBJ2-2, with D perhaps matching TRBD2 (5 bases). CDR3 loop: CASSPEIFTGERFF. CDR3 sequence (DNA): TGTGCCAGCAGTCCTGAGATTTTCACCGGGGAGCGGTTTTTT.